Listed below are T cell receptor beta chains from one sample, sequenced in a study of T cell repertoires in cytomegalovirus infection. These receptors are not linked to any known antigen. TCRdb passed the reads through MiXCR, listing each CDR3 protein once. The table lists 300,000 or so distinct CDR3 sequences, 20% to 25% of them singletons. The specimen comprised cultured PBMCs, sampled from culture after CMV antigen stimulation. These receptors all come from a human donor in good health (CMV status not recorded). Some clones in this sample may be carry-over from other donors' samples. Both conserved end residues are part of each CDR3. A D gene is named only where the DNA matches it firmly. The size entry is marked missing in some rows and otherwise reads once, few, many or a size class.

v_gene: TRBV2
d_gene: NA
j_gene: TRBJ2-7
abundance: NA
CDR3aa: CASSGLGAGHYEQYF
CDR3nt: TGTGCCAGCAGTGGCCTAGGAGCGGGACACTACGAGCAGTACTTC

v_gene: TRBV6-1
d_gene: TRBD1
j_gene: TRBJ2-1
abundance: many
CDR3aa: CASSPTGQGMNEQFF
CDR3nt: TGTGCCAGCAGTCCCACCGGACAGGGGATGAATGAGCAGTTCTTC

v_gene: TRBV5-5
d_gene: NA
j_gene: TRBJ1-5
abundance: NA
CDR3aa: CASSGGGRGKNQPQHF
CDR3nt: TGTGCCAGCAGCGGGGGGGGGCGAGGAAAAAATCAGCCCCAGCATTTT

v_gene: TRBV19
d_gene: NA
j_gene: TRBJ2-2
abundance: few
CDR3aa: CASSLDINTGELFF
CDR3nt: TGTGCCAGTAGTCTTGACATTAACACCGGGGAGCTGTTTTTT

v_gene: TRBV11-2
d_gene: TRBD2
j_gene: TRBJ2-1
abundance: NA
CDR3aa: CASSPGTSGRALSYNEQFF
CDR3nt: TGTGCCAGCAGCCCCGGGACTAGCGGGAGGGCCCTGTCCTACAATGAGCAGTTCTTC

v_gene: TRBV19
d_gene: TRBD1
j_gene: TRBJ2-1
abundance: few
CDR3aa: CASSMGTGGYNEQFF
CDR3nt: TGTGCCAGTAGTATGGGGACAGGGGGCTACAATGAGCAGTTCTTC

v_gene: TRBV5-4
d_gene: NA
j_gene: TRBJ2-7
abundance: NA
CDR3aa: CASSFWNSYEQYF
CDR3nt: TGTGCCAGCAGCTTTTGGAACAGCTACGAGCAGTACTTC

v_gene: TRBV7-9
d_gene: NA
j_gene: TRBJ2-3
abundance: few
CDR3aa: CASSQIQGFGTDTQYF
CDR3nt: TGTGCCAGCAGCCAAATACAGGGATTCGGCACAGATACGCAGTATTTT

v_gene: TRBV12-5
d_gene: TRBD2
j_gene: TRBJ2-7
abundance: NA
CDR3aa: CASGPRGTSGYEQYF
CDR3nt: TGTGCTAGTGGACCGCGGGGGACTAGCGGCTACGAGCAGTACTTC

v_gene: TRBV4-3
d_gene: NA
j_gene: TRBJ2-3
abundance: NA
CDR3aa: CASSRTVAGTDTQYF
CDR3nt: TGCGCCAGCAGCCGAACGGTGGCAGGGACAGATACGCAGTATTTT

v_gene: TRBV7-2
d_gene: NA
j_gene: TRBJ2-7
abundance: many
CDR3aa: CASSPAGTGYEQYF
CDR3nt: TGTGCCAGCAGTCCGGCCGGGACTGGATACGAGCAGTACTTC

v_gene: TRBV6-1
d_gene: NA
j_gene: TRBJ2-1
abundance: NA
CDR3aa: CASSTGTGYNEQFF
CDR3nt: TGTGCCAGCAGTACAGGGACTGGCTACAATGAGCAGTTCTTC

v_gene: TRBV7-8
d_gene: TRBD1
j_gene: TRBJ2-5
abundance: NA
CDR3aa: CASSLPGQGGPEETQYF
CDR3nt: TGTGCCAGCAGCTTGCCTGGACAGGGCGGCCCGGAAGAGACCCAGTACTTC

v_gene: TRBV7-3
d_gene: TRBD1
j_gene: TRBJ2-2
abundance: many
CDR3aa: CASSRDRVNTGELFF
CDR3nt: TGTGCCAGCAGCCGGGACAGGGTGAACACCGGGGAGCTGTTTTTT

v_gene: TRBV7-2
d_gene: NA
j_gene: TRBJ2-6
abundance: few
CDR3aa: CASSSHDFSGANVLTF
CDR3nt: TGTGCCAGCAGTTCTCACGATTTCTCTGGGGCCAACGTCCTGACTTTC

v_gene: TRBV18
d_gene: TRBD2
j_gene: TRBJ2-1
abundance: many
CDR3aa: CASSPRLAGGSYNEQFF
CDR3nt: TGTGCCAGCTCACCGCGACTAGCGGGAGGGTCCTACAATGAGCAGTTCTTC

v_gene: TRBV6-4
d_gene: TRBD2
j_gene: TRBJ2-1
abundance: NA
CDR3aa: CASSDRLAAYNEQFF
CDR3nt: TGTGCCAGCAGTGACCGACTAGCAGCCTACAATGAGCAGTTCTTC

v_gene: TRBV7-9
d_gene: TRBD1
j_gene: TRBJ2-1
abundance: many
CDR3aa: CASSLKGQGRNNEQFF
CDR3nt: TGTGCCAGCAGCTTAAAGGGACAGGGGCGGAACAATGAGCAGTTCTTC

v_gene: TRBV7-9
d_gene: NA
j_gene: TRBJ1-2
abundance: NA
CDR3aa: CASSLSGSDYGYTF
CDR3nt: TGTGCCAGCAGCTTAAGCGGGAGTGACTATGGCTACACCTTC

v_gene: TRBV7-9
d_gene: TRBD1
j_gene: TRBJ2-2
abundance: NA
CDR3aa: CASSRQGANTGELFF
CDR3nt: TGTGCCAGCAGCCGCCAGGGGGCGAACACCGGGGAGCTGTTTTTT

v_gene: TRBV12-3/TRBV12-4
d_gene: NA
j_gene: TRBJ2-1
abundance: NA
CDR3aa: CASSPDRKQFF
CDR3nt: TGTGCCAGCAGCCCAGACAGAAAGCAGTTCTTC

v_gene: TRBV7-8
d_gene: TRBD2
j_gene: TRBJ2-1
abundance: NA
CDR3aa: CASSHTWTSGSLNEQFF
CDR3nt: TGTGCCAGCAGCCATACGTGGACTAGCGGGAGTCTGAATGAGCAGTTCTTC

v_gene: TRBV7-2
d_gene: NA
j_gene: TRBJ1-3
abundance: many
CDR3aa: CASSLDGGSSGNTIYF
CDR3nt: TGTGCCAGCAGCTTAGATGGGGGCAGCTCTGGAAACACCATATATTTT

v_gene: TRBV10-3
d_gene: NA
j_gene: TRBJ2-1
abundance: few
CDR3aa: CAISGQANEQFF
CDR3nt: TGTGCCATCAGTGGACAGGCCAATGAGCAGTTCTTC

v_gene: TRBV7-9
d_gene: TRBD2
j_gene: TRBJ2-2
abundance: NA
CDR3aa: CASSWTLAGDRELFF
CDR3nt: TGTGCCAGCAGCTGGACGCTAGCGGGAGACAGGGAGCTGTTTTTT

v_gene: TRBV29-1
d_gene: TRBD2
j_gene: TRBJ2-1
abundance: NA
CDR3aa: CSVTGLAAGQFF
CDR3nt: TGCAGCGTCACGGGACTAGCGGCCGGGCAGTTCTTC

v_gene: TRBV28
d_gene: NA
j_gene: TRBJ1-6
abundance: few
CDR3aa: CASSLKDNSPLHF
CDR3nt: TGTGCCAGCAGTTTAAAGGATAATTCACCCCTCCACTTT

v_gene: TRBV7-9
d_gene: TRBD1
j_gene: TRBJ1-1
abundance: NA
CDR3aa: CASSFVTGANTEAFF
CDR3nt: TGTGCCAGCAGCTTCGTGACAGGGGCGAACACTGAAGCTTTCTTT

v_gene: TRBV28
d_gene: NA
j_gene: TRBJ2-7
abundance: few
CDR3aa: CASSLSGIGYEQYF
CDR3nt: TGTGCCAGCAGTTTATCAGGGATTGGATACGAGCAGTACTTC

v_gene: TRBV7-2
d_gene: NA
j_gene: TRBJ2-1
abundance: many
CDR3aa: CASGRNEQFF
CDR3nt: TGTGCCAGCGGACGGAATGAGCAGTTCTTC

v_gene: TRBV4-1
d_gene: NA
j_gene: TRBJ2-4
abundance: few
CDR3aa: CASSPTGQWDIQYF
CDR3nt: TGCGCCAGCAGCCCAACTGGACAGTGGGACATTCAGTACTTC

v_gene: TRBV6-2/TRBV6-3
d_gene: TRBD2
j_gene: TRBJ2-7
abundance: NA
CDR3aa: CASMRLAGGSYEQYF
CDR3nt: TGTGCCAGCATGAGACTAGCGGGAGGTTCCTACGAGCAGTACTTC

v_gene: TRBV7-2
d_gene: TRBD1
j_gene: TRBJ1-1
abundance: many
CDR3aa: CASSKARTGRNTEAFF
CDR3nt: TGTGCCAGCAGCAAGGCACGGACAGGGAGAAACACTGAAGCTTTCTTT

v_gene: TRBV27
d_gene: TRBD1
j_gene: TRBJ1-4
abundance: few
CDR3aa: CASSLFRTATGGTNEKLFF
CDR3nt: TGTGCCAGCAGTTTATTCCGAACGGCGACAGGGGGCACTAATGAAAAACTGTTTTTT

v_gene: TRBV11-2
d_gene: NA
j_gene: TRBJ2-2
abundance: few
CDR3aa: CASSARANTGELFF
CDR3nt: TGTGCCAGCTCTGCTAGGGCGAACACCGGGGAGCTGTTTTTT

v_gene: TRBV7-2
d_gene: TRBD2
j_gene: TRBJ2-7
abundance: NA
CDR3aa: CASTAVAGGLNEQYF
CDR3nt: TGTGCCAGCACCGCCGTCGCGGGAGGGTTGAATGAGCAGTACTTC

v_gene: TRBV20-1
d_gene: TRBD2
j_gene: TRBJ2-3
abundance: NA
CDR3aa: CSVQRGGGDTQYF
CDR3nt: TGCAGTGTTCAGCGGGGGGGGGGAGATACGCAGTATTTT

v_gene: TRBV6-1
d_gene: TRBD1
j_gene: TRBJ2-7
abundance: few
CDR3aa: CASSEATGVPFYEQYF
CDR3nt: TGTGCCAGCAGTGAAGCGACAGGGGTTCCGTTCTACGAGCAGTACTTC

v_gene: TRBV6-2/TRBV6-3
d_gene: TRBD1
j_gene: TRBJ1-2
abundance: few
CDR3aa: CASRLQGKGYGYTF
CDR3nt: TGTGCCAGCAGGCTACAGGGGAAGGGCTATGGCTACACCTTC

v_gene: TRBV12-3/TRBV12-4
d_gene: NA
j_gene: TRBJ2-5
abundance: few
CDR3aa: CASSGIGTKKETQYF
CDR3nt: TGTGCCAGCAGCGGAATCGGGACCAAGAAAGAGACCCAGTACTTC

v_gene: TRBV15
d_gene: NA
j_gene: TRBJ2-5
abundance: NA
CDR3aa: CATSRAREETQYF
CDR3nt: TGTGCCACCAGCAGAGCCAGGGAAGAGACCCAGTACTTC

v_gene: TRBV2
d_gene: TRBD2
j_gene: TRBJ2-1
abundance: NA
CDR3aa: CASRKRENSYNEQFF
CDR3nt: TGTGCCAGCAGGAAGCGGGAGAACTCCTACAATGAGCAGTTCTTC

v_gene: TRBV7-2
d_gene: NA
j_gene: TRBJ2-7
abundance: many
CDR3aa: CASSLVGVGPGHEQYF
CDR3nt: TGTGCCAGCAGCTTAGTGGGGGTGGGACCGGGCCACGAGCAGTACTTC

v_gene: TRBV10-3
d_gene: NA
j_gene: TRBJ1-1
abundance: few
CDR3aa: CAITLTDNTEAFF
CDR3nt: TGTGCCATCACCTTGACAGACAACACTGAAGCTTTCTTT

v_gene: TRBV28
d_gene: NA
j_gene: TRBJ2-7
abundance: NA
CDR3aa: CASSLLASEQYF
CDR3nt: TGTGCCAGCAGTTTATTAGCGTCCGAGCAGTACTTC

v_gene: TRBV7-2
d_gene: NA
j_gene: TRBJ1-6
abundance: many
CDR3aa: CASSLLGGARSYNSPLHF
CDR3nt: TGTGCCAGCAGCTTACTCGGCGGGGCTCGCTCCTATAATTCACCCCTCCACTTT

v_gene: TRBV20-1
d_gene: NA
j_gene: TRBJ2-5
abundance: NA
CDR3aa: CSASLAVQETQYF
CDR3nt: TGCAGTGCTAGCCTCGCGGTCCAAGAGACCCAGTACTTC

v_gene: TRBV7-2
d_gene: NA
j_gene: TRBJ2-3
abundance: many
CDR3aa: CASSPRQGGSTDTQYF
CDR3nt: TGTGCCAGCAGCCCCCGACAGGGAGGTAGCACAGATACGCAGTATTTT

v_gene: TRBV10-3
d_gene: TRBD2
j_gene: TRBJ2-7
abundance: NA
CDR3aa: CAISEPGLAEQNF
CDR3nt: TGTGCCATCAGTGAGCCCGGACTAGCGGAGCAGAACTTC

v_gene: TRBV15
d_gene: NA
j_gene: TRBJ1-5
abundance: few
CDR3aa: CATSRRGAGHSNQPQHF
CDR3nt: TGTGCCACCAGCAGACGGGGGGCCGGCCATAGCAATCAGCCCCAGCATTTT

v_gene: TRBV6-5
d_gene: TRBD2
j_gene: TRBJ2-1
abundance: NA
CDR3aa: CASSPRLAVPMDNEQFF
CDR3nt: TGTGCCAGCAGCCCCAGACTAGCGGTCCCCATGGACAATGAGCAGTTCTTC

v_gene: TRBV7-2
d_gene: NA
j_gene: TRBJ2-3
abundance: many
CDR3aa: CASSFRDTQYF
CDR3nt: TGTGCCAGCAGCTTCAGAGATACGCAGTATTTT

v_gene: TRBV11-2
d_gene: TRBD2
j_gene: TRBJ2-1
abundance: NA
CDR3aa: CASSLKLAGYNEQFF
CDR3nt: TGTGCCAGCAGCTTAAAACTAGCGGGGTACAATGAGCAGTTCTTC

v_gene: TRBV7-4
d_gene: NA
j_gene: TRBJ1-2
abundance: NA
CDR3aa: CASSLGQGLDGYTF
CDR3nt: TGTGCCAGCAGCTTAGGGCAGGGGCTGGACGGCTACACCTTC

v_gene: TRBV19
d_gene: NA
j_gene: TRBJ1-5
abundance: NA
CDR3aa: CASSPTAYSNQPQHF
CDR3nt: TGTGCCAGTAGTCCGACAGCTTATAGCAATCAGCCCCAGCATTTT

v_gene: TRBV10-3
d_gene: TRBD1
j_gene: TRBJ1-1
abundance: few
CDR3aa: CAISESRGPLRQGGNTEAFF
CDR3nt: TGTGCCATCAGTGAGTCGAGAGGTCCCTTACGCCAGGGGGGGAACACTGAAGCTTTCTTT

v_gene: TRBV29-1
d_gene: NA
j_gene: TRBJ2-5
abundance: NA
CDR3aa: CSVAAGQETQYF
CDR3nt: TGCAGCGTTGCAGCGGGCCAAGAGACCCAGTACTTC